Listed here is a single T cell receptor beta chain. The target antigen is unknown. The CDR3 runs 16 residues. V lost 7 bases to trimming and J lost 2 bases; unmatched junction nucleotides: 12. Looked up from germline, CDR1 is SGHRS and CDR2 is YFSETQ. The data are from a study of post-analysis software for immune sequencing data. Study-level points and caveats: Patients had higher frequencies than controls of roughly five TRBV segments, including TRBV5-6, TRBV5-1 and TRBV20-1.

Prepared TCR beta cDNA libraries contained unique molecular identifiers. TCRdb redid the calling of the PCR reads with MiXCR, one entry per CDR3 protein. Of approximately 730,000 distinct CDR3 sequences listed, approximately 30% are singletons. The source material was blood. This clonotype originated in a girl aged 5-17 years with multiple sclerosis. The rearrangement joins TRBV5-1 to TRBJ2-3; 8 bases fit TRBD1. Here the CDR3 reads CASGVGATGVTDTQYF. As DNA, the CDR3 is TGCGCCAGCGGCGTGGGGGCGACAGGGGTCACAGATACGCAGTATTTT. Full variable domain (remainder filled in from reference TRBV5-1 and TRBJ2-3): KAGVTQTPRYLIKTRGQQVTLSCSPISGHRSVSWYQQTPGQGLQFLFEYFSETQRNKGNFPGRFSGRQFSNSRSEMNVSTLELGDSALYLCASGVGATGVTDTQYFGPGTRLTVL.